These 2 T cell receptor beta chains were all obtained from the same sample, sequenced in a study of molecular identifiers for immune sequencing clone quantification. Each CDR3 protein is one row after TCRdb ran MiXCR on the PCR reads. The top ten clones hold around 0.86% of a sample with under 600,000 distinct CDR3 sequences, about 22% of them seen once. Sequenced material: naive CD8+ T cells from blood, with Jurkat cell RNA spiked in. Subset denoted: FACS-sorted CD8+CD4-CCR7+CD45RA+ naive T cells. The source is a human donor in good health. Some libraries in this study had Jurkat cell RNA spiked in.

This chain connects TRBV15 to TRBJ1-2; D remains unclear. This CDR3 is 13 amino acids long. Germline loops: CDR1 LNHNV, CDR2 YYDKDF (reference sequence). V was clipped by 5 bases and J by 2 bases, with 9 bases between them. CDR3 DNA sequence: TGTGCCACCAGCGAGGGCAAGAACTATGGCTACACCTTC. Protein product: CATSEGKNYGYTF.

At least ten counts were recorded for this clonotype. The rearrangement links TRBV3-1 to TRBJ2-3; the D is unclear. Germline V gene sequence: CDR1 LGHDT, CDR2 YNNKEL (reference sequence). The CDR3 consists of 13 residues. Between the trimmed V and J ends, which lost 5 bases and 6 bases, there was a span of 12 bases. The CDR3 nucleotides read TGTGCCAGCAGCTCACGTCCGTCGGATACGCAGTATTTT. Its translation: CASSSRPSDTQYF.